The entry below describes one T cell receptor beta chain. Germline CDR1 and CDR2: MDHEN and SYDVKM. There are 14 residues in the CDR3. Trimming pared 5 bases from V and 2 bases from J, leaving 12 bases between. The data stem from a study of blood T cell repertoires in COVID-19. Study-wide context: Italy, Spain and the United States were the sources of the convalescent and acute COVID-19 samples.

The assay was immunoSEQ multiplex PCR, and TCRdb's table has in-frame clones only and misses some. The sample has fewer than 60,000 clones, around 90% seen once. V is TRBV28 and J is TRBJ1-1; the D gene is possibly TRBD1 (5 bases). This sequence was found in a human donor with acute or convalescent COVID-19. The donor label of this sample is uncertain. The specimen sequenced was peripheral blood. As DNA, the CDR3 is TGTGCCAGCAGTAGCGGGACCGCTAACACTGAAGCTTTCTTT. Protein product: CASSSGTANTEAFF. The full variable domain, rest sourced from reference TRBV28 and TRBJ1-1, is DVKVTQSSRYLVKRTGEKVFLECVQDMDHENMFWYRQDPGLGLRLIYFSYDVKMKEKGDIPEGYSVSREKKERFSLILESASTNQTSMYLCASSSGTANTEAFFGQGTRLTVV.